This T cell receptor beta chain was retrieved from a study of cytomegalovirus exposure and HLA in healthy donors. Findings and limits, study-wide: It emerged from a later analysis that several of the most significant clusters appeared to be linked to common viral pathogens. Cytomegalovirus status was reportedly diagnosed by the classifier with high specificity and sensitivity.

Vbeta (60) and Jbeta (13) primers were used in the PCR. TCRdb keeps only in-frame clones here, not all; method: immunoSEQ multiplex PCR. The data show roughly 150,000 clones, approximately 80% seen once. On this clone itself: Its antigen is currently unknown.

Trimming at V came to 6 bases and at J to 0 bases, leaving 16 bases not matched to a gene. This CDR3 contains 19 residues. From germline, CDR1 is MNHEY and CDR2 SMNVEV (reference sequence). The J gene is TRBJ1-1, the V gene TRBV27; 10 nucleotides align to TRBD1. Sequencing was performed on PBMCs. The receptor's source is a male donor in good health and CMV-seronegative. The CDR3 coding sequence is TGTGCCAGCAGGGGAGGGGGACAGGGGTGGGAACGGCTGAACACTGAAGCTTTCTTT. The encoded protein is CASRGGGQGWERLNTEAFF.